This T cell receptor beta chain was obtained from a study of OX40 agonist ivuxolimab in advanced cancers. Background on the study: Partial responses occurred in three patients (one hepatocellular carcinoma, two cutaneous melanoma).

Germline V gives CDR1 SGHRS, CDR2 YFSETQ. This CDR3 is 15 amino acids long. Trimming removed 4 bases from V and 1 base from J; junction bases left unmatched: 3. Some clones are missing from TCRdb's copy, which holds only in-frame ones; the method was immunoSEQ multiplex PCR. The table records roughly 61,000 clones, about 81% of them present only once. Any history of autoimmune disease or systemic immunosuppression disqualified patients. This specimen consisted of CD4+ or CD8+ T cells sorted from blood, obtained in a trial of the OX40 agonist ivuxolimab. V usage is TRBV5-1 and J usage is TRBJ1-5; TRBD1 matches 9 bases. The TCR comes from an adult with an advanced solid tumor such as melanoma, head and neck, liver or kidney cancer. DNA of the CDR3: TGCGCCAGCAGCACCGGGACAGGGAGCAATCAGCCCCAGCATTTT. Amino acid sequence: CASSTGTGSNQPQHF.